This T cell receptor (beta chain) emerged from a study of T cell repertoires in cytomegalovirus infection. The study, taken as a whole, reports: There were carriers of CMV plus the relevant HLA, and cumulative public TCR beta family frequency identified them.

Each CDR3 protein is one row after TCRdb ran MiXCR on the reads. There are around 210,000 distinct CDR3 sequences in the sample; 5% to 8.5% occur only once, and 5.5% to 8% lies in the top ten. V was trimmed by 4 bases and J by 4 bases, leaving 9 bases between them. CDR1 and CDR2 from the germline V gene are SQVTM and ANQGSEA. This CDR3 region has 12 residues. This clonotype has a handful of counts. Its matching antigen is unknown. Sequencing used PBMCs. The chain carries TRBV29-1 and TRBJ2-3; TRBD2 is a possible D gene (6 bases). The sequence was collected from a human donor in good health (CMV status not recorded). Some clones in this sample may be carry-over from other donors' samples. In nucleotides, the CDR3 is TGCAGCGTTGCACTAGCTCCAGATACGCAGTATTTT. It specifies CSVALAPDTQYF.